A single sample is the source of the 3 T cell receptor beta chains below, sequenced in a study of human T cells and chemical hapten exposure (dated by TCRdb to 2020 to 2022). The sample's time point label, in plain terms: pre-sensitization, week 0. The sample's treatment or condition label is to be understood as: therapeutic diphenylcyclopropenone sensitization with weekly scalp DPC. Libraries were constructed by RACE. Sequencing was performed on a NextSeq 500. TCRdb took the public reads, trimmed them with fastp at Q25, ran MiXCR for clone calling and kept in-frame beta chains. For every CDR3 protein sequence, its rows merge into one entry that carries the most common genes and DNA. This sample comprises 95,000 to 150,000 distinct CDR3 sequences, roughly 12% of them detected only once. 2.5% to 3% of the sample rests with the top ten. The specimen comprised whole blood, sampled in connection with sensitization to the hapten diphenylcyclopropenone (DPC). These TCRs come from a woman aged 18-35 years with alopecia areata. Some clones in this sample may be carry-over from other donors' samples.

This clonotype was counted a few times. V usage is TRBV27 and J usage is TRBJ1-1; no clear D gene. The germline V gene encodes CDR1 MNHEY and CDR2 SMNVEV (reference sequence). The CDR3 runs 13 residues. The V end lost 5 bases, the J end lost 1 base, and 8 bases lay between the germline ends. The DNA for the CDR3 is TGTGCCAGCAGTATTCAGGCGAACACTGAAGCTTTCTTT. It yields the protein CASSIQANTEAFF.

In this sample, this clonotype turned up many times. This sequence joins TRBV7-2 and TRBJ1-1, with TRBD1 identical over 7 bases. There are 18 residues in the CDR3. Germline assignment: CDR1 SGHTA and CDR2 FQGNSA. V lost 1 base, J lost 1 base, and 12 bases stayed unmatched. The CDR3 bases are TGTGCCAGCAGCTTAGGATGGGGGGACAGAAGACAGAACACTGAAGCTTTCTTT. Translating it yields CASSLGWGDRRQNTEAFF. Looking up the rest from reference TRBV7-2 and TRBJ1-1 gives the full variable domain: GAGVSQSPSNKVTEKGKDVELRCDPISGHTALYWYRQSLGQGLEFLIYFQGNSAPDKSGLPSDRFSAERTGGSVSTLTIQRTQQEDSAVYLCASSLGWGDRRQNTEAFFGQGTRLTVV.

CDR3 region: CASSAAGADTGELFF. CDR3 bases: TGTGCCAGCAGCGCAGCCGGGGCAGACACCGGGGAGCTGTTTTTT. The chain couples TRBV5-4 to TRBJ2-2; D might be TRBD1 or TRBD2, each matching 5 bases. Germline V gene lookup returns CDR1 SGHNT and CDR2 YYREEE (reference sequence). V was trimmed by 4 bases and J by 3 bases, leaving 13 bases between them. This CDR3 has 15 amino acids.